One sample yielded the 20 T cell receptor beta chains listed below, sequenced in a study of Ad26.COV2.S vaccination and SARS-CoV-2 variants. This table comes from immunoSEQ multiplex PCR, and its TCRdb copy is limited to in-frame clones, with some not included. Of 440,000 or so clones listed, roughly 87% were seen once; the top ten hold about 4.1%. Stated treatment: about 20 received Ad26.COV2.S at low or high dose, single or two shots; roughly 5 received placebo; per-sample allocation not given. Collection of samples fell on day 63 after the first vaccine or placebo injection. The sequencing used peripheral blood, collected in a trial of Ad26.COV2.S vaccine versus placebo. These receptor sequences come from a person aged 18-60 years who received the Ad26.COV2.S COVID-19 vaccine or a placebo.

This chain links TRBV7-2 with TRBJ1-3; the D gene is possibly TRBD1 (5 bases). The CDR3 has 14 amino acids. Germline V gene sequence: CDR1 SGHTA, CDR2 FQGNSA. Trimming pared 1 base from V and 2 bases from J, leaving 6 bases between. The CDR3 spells CASSLGGAGNTIYF. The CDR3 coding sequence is TGTGCCAGCAGCTTAGGAGGGGCTGGAAACACCATATATTTT.

The CDR3 DNA sequence: TGTGCCAGCAGCCCAGGACTAGCGGGAGGAGAGGGGGGCACAGATACGCAGTATTTT. Encoded protein: CASSPGLAGGEGGTDTQYF. The chain carries TRBV7-3 and TRBJ2-3, with 14 bases matching TRBD2. The CDR3 contains 19 residues. In germline, CDR1 is SGHTA, CDR2 FQGTGA. V shed 5 bases, J shed 1 base, and the junction held 11 bases outside the gene matches.

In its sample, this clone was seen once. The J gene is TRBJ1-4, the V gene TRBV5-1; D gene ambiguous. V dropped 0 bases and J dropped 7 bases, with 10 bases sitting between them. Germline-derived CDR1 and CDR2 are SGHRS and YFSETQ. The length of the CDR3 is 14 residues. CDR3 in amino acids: CASSLGGGSEKLFF. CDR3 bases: TGCGCCAGCAGCTTGGGTGGCGGGTCTGAAAAACTGTTTTTT.

This chain's CDR3 is CASSPSDYSYNEQFF. The DNA of the CDR3 is TGTGCCAGCAGTCCCTCAGATTATTCCTACAATGAGCAGTTCTTC. The chain combines TRBV28 with TRBJ2-1; D remains unclear. Germline V gene sequence: CDR1 MDHEN, CDR2 SYDVKM. The V end was cut by 5 bases, the J end by 1 base, with 12 bases between. The CDR3 consists of 15 residues.

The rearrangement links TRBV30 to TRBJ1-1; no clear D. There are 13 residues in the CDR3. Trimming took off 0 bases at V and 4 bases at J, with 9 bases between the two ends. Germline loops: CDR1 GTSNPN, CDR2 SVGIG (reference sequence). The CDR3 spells CAWSVGVATEAFF. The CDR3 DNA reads TGTGCCTGGAGTGTCGGGGTCGCCACTGAAGCTTTCTTT.

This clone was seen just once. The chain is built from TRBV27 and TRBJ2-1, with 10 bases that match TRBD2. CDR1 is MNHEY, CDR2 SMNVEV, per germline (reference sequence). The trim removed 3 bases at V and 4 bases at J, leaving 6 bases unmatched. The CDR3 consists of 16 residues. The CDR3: CASSFHLTSGYNEQFF. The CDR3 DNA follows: TGTGCCAGCAGTTTCCATTTGACTAGCGGGTACAATGAGCAGTTCTTC.

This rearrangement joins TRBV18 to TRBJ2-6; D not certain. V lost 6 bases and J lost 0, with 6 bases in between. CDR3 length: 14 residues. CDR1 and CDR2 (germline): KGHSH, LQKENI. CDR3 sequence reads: CASSTNSGANVLTF. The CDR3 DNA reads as TGTGCCAGCTCTACGAACTCTGGGGCCAACGTCCTGACTTTC.

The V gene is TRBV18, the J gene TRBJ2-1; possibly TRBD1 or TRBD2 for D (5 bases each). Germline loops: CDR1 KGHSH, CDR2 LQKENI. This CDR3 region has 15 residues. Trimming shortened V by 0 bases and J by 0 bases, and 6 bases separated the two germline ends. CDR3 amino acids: CASSPPGDSYNEQFF. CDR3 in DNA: TGTGCCAGCTCACCACCGGGGGACTCCTACAATGAGCAGTTCTTC.

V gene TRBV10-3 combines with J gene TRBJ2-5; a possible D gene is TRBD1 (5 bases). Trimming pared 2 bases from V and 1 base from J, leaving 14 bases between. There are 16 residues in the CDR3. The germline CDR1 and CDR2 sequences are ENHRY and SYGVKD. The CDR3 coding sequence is TGTGCCATCAGTGAGGGGGCTGTGGGGCTCCAAGAGACCCAGTACTTC. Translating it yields CAISEGAVGLQETQYF.

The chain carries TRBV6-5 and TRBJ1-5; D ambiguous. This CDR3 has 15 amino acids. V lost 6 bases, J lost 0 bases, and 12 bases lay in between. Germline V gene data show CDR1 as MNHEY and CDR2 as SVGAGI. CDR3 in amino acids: CASRSGFNSNQPQHF. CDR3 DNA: TGTGCCAGCAGGTCTGGGTTCAATAGCAATCAGCCCCAGCATTTT.

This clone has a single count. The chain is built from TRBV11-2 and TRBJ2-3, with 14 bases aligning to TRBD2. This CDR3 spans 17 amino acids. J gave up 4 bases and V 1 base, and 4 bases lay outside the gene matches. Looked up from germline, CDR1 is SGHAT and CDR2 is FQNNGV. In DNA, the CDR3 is TGTGCCAGCAGCTTAGGGACTAGCGGGAGGAGTGCAGATACGCAGTATTTT. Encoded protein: CASSLGTSGRSADTQYF. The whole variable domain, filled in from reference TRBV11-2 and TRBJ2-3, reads EAGVAQSPRYKIIEKRQSVAFWCNPISGHATLYWYQQILGQGPKLLIQFQNNGVVDDSQLPKDRFSAERLKGVDSTLKIQPAKLEDSAVYLCASSLGTSGRSADTQYFGPGTRLTVL.

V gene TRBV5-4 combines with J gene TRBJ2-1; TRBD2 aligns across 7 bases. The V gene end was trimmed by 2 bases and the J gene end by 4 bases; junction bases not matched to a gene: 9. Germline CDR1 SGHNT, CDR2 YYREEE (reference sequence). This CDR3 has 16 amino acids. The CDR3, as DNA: TGTGCCAGCAGCTTCAGGGACGGGGGGTTTTACAATGAGCAGTTCTTC. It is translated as CASSFRDGGFYNEQFF.

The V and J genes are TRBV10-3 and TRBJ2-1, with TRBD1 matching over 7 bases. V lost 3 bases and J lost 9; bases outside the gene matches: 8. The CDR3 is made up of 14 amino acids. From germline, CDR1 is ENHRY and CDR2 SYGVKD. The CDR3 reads CAISENTGVAEQFF. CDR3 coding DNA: TGTGCCATCAGTGAAAATACAGGGGTTGCTGAGCAGTTCTTC.

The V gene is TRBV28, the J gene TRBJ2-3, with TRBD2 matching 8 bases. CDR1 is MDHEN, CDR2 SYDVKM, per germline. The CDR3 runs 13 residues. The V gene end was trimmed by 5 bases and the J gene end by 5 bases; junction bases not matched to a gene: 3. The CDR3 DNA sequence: TGTGCCAGCAGTCCGGGGGGGGGAGATACGCAGTATTTT. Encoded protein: CASSPGGGDTQYF. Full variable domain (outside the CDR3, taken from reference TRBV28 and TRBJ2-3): DVKVTQSSRYLVKRTGEKVFLECVQDMDHENMFWYRQDPGLGLRLIYFSYDVKMKEKGDIPEGYSVSREKKERFSLILESASTNQTSMYLCASSPGGGDTQYFGPGTRLTVL.

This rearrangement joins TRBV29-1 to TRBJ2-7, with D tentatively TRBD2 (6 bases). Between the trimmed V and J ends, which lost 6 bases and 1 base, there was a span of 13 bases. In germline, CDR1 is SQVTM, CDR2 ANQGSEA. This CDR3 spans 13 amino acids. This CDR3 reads CSVILAESYEQYF. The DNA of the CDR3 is TGCAGCGTGATATTAGCGGAGTCCTACGAGCAGTACTTC.

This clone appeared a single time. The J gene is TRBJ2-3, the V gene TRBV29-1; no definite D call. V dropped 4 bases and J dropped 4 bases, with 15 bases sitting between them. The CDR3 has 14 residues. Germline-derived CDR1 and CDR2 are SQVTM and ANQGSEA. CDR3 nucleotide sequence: TGCAGCGTTGGGAAGGCTACTGGCGCAGATACGCAGTATTTT. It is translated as CSVGKATGADTQYF.

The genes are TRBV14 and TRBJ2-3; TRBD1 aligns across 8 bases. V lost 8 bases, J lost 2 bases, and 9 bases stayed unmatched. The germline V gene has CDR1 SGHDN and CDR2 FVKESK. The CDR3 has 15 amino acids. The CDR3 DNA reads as TGTGCCAGCGGCCCGACAGGGGTCCCCACAGATACGCAGTATTTT. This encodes CASGPTGVPTDTQYF.

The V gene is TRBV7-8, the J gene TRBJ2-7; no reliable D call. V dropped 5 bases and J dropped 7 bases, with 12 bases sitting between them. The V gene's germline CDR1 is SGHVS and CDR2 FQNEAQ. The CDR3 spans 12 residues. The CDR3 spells CASSQAFREQYF. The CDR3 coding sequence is TGTGCCAGCAGCCAGGCCTTCCGGGAGCAGTACTTC.

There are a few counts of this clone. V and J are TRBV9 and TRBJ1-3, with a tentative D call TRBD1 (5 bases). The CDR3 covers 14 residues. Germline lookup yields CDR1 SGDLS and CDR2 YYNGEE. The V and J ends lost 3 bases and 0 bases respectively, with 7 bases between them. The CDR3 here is CASSEDSSGNTIYF. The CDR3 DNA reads TGTGCCAGCAGCGAAGACAGCTCTGGAAACACCATATATTTT.

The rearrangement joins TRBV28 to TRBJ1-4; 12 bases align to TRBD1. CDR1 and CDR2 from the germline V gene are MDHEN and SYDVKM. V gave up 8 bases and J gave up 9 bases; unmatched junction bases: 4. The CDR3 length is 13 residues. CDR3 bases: TGTGCCAGCGGGACAGGGGGCACGAAAAAACTGTTTTTT. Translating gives CASGTGGTKKLFF.